The 26 T cell receptor beta chains reported below all come from one sample, sequenced in a study of molecular identifiers for immune sequencing clone quantification. MiXCR, applied by TCRdb to the PCR reads, yields one record per CDR3 protein. The sample includes some 320,000 distinct CDR3 sequences, 24% seen only once; the top ten take about 0.74%. The source material was naive CD8+ T cells from blood, with Jurkat cell RNA spiked in. The subset is: FACS-sorted CD8+CD4-CCR7+CD45RA+ naive T cells. The receptors shown here come from a human donor in good health. Some libraries in this study had Jurkat cell RNA spiked in.

A word on this clonotype: Germline is not matched at one junction end, which may reflect a read error. The chain uses TRBV25-1 and TRBJ2-3; D not resolved. In germline, CDR1 is MGHDK, CDR2 SYGVNS. The CDR3 has 11 residues. CDR3 amino acids: CASTLGDAQYF. The CDR3 DNA is TGTGCCAGCACCCTTGGAGATGCGCAGTATTTT.

This clonotype came up a few times. The chain uses TRBV6-2 or TRBV6-3 and TRBJ2-2; D possibly corresponds to TRBD1 (6 bases). The germline V gene has CDR1 MNHEY and CDR2 SVGEGT. Trimming pared 4 bases from V and 6 bases from J, leaving 9 bases between. The CDR3 extends over 13 amino acids. CDR3 in DNA: TGTGCCAGCAGTTCCAGGGGATCCGGGGAGCTGTTTTTT. It specifies CASSSRGSGELFF.

The rearrangement joins TRBV19 to TRBJ1-1; 9 bases are a match to TRBD1. In germline, CDR1 is LNHDA, CDR2 SQIVND (reference sequence). With 5 bases clipped from V and 4 bases from J, the junction kept 14 bases outside the gene matches. This CDR3 spans 17 amino acids. Written as DNA, the CDR3 is TGTGCCAGTAGTCCACACCCTTACGGGACAGGGTTCACTGAAGCTTTCTTT. This gives the protein CASSPHPYGTGFTEAFF.

Concerning this clonotype itself: Since no conserved phenylalanine or tryptophan closes the CDR3, a read error is the likely cause. This chain uses TRBV30 with TRBJ1-5; 10 bases fit TRBD1. Germline V lookup: CDR1 GTSNPN, CDR2 SVGIG (reference sequence). The V segment lost 2 bases and the J segment 12 bases; nucleotides outside the gene matches: 10. The CDR3 contains 14 residues. CDR3 coding DNA: TGTGCCTGGAGTCCGGGACAGGGGTTTCGGCGCCAGCATGTT. Translation: CAWSPGQGFRRQHV.

A word on this clonotype: Since no conserved phenylalanine or tryptophan closes the CDR3, a read error is the likely cause. The chain links TRBV28 to TRBJ2-3, with 8 bases fitting TRBD2. Germline assignment: CDR1 MDHEN and CDR2 SYDVKM. The CDR3 loop spans 15 amino acids. With 5 bases clipped from V and 5 bases from J, the junction kept 9 bases outside the gene matches. The CDR3 region has the DNA TGTGCCAGCAGTCAAGGATTAGCGGGAAGAGATACGCAGTATTCT. Protein sequence: CASSQGLAGRDTQYS.

Note on this clonotype: A read error is possible here, since a much larger clone lies one base away. The V gene is TRBV6-1, the J gene TRBJ2-3, with a weak D call TRBD1 (5 bases). The CDR3 is made up of 16 amino acids. Germline V CDR1 and CDR2: MNHNS, SASEGT. The CDR3 DNA reads as TGTGCCAGCAGTGTCTACGACAGACAGAGCACAGCTACGCAGTATTTT. This codes for CASSVYDRQSTATQYF.

This clonotype was recorded at least ten times. The chain is built from TRBV7-6 and TRBJ1-1, with D hard to call. The ends were cut back, 0 bases at V and 6 bases at J, with 5 bases in the middle. This CDR3 contains 12 residues. Per the germline V gene, CDR1 is SGHVS and CDR2 is FNYEAQ. Here the CDR3 reads CASSLARSEAFF. CDR3 in DNA: TGTGCCAGCAGCTTAGCCAGGTCTGAAGCTTTCTTT.

There are many counts of this clonotype. This chain uses TRBV4-1 with TRBJ1-1; 10 bases agree with TRBD1. CDR1 and CDR2 (germline): MGHRA, YSYEKL. The J segment lost 4 bases and the V segment lost 2 bases, leaving 4 bases of the junction unmatched. This CDR3 comprises 15 residues. As DNA, the CDR3 is TGCGCCAGCAGCCAACGGACAGGGGGTCGCACTGAAGCTTTCTTT. Its protein is CASSQRTGGRTEAFF.

This clonotype was counted at least ten times. The V call is TRBV7-2, the J call TRBJ1-2; 8 nucleotides align to TRBD1. V lost 3 bases and J lost 8; bases outside the gene matches: 8. This CDR3 is 14 amino acids long. The germline CDR1 and CDR2 sequences are SGHTA and FQGNSA. The CDR3 reads CASSFWQGAGGYTF. The CDR3 coding sequence is TGTGCCAGCAGCTTTTGGCAGGGGGCAGGGGGCTACACCTTC.

The chain couples TRBV12-3 or TRBV12-4 to TRBJ1-5; maybe TRBD1 (5 bases). This CDR3 is built from 14 residues. Trimming took off 4 bases at V and 5 bases at J, with 12 bases between the two ends. In nucleotides, the CDR3 is TGTGCCAGCAGTTCCGGGGGATGGGATCAGCCCCAGCATTTT. This sequence encodes CASSSGGWDQPQHF.

With regard to this clonotype: A much larger clone is a single base away; this may be a read error. The chain uses TRBV19 and TRBJ1-2; no clear D gene. The germline V and J ends were trimmed by 5 bases and 4 bases, with 11 bases remaining between them. This CDR3 is built from 13 residues. The V gene's germline CDR1 is LNHDA and CDR2 SQIVND (reference sequence). The CDR3 sequence is CASSQQNTYGYTF. CDR3 sequence (DNA): TGTGCCAGTAGTCAACAGAATACCTATGGCTACACCTTC.

This clonotype was observed a handful of times. The CDR3 DNA reads as TGCGCCAGCAGTTTGCCACGACAGGGGGCTAACACCGGGGAGCTGTTTTTT. Protein: CASSLPRQGANTGELFF. This rearrangement joins TRBV5-1 to TRBJ2-2; the match to TRBD1 covers 10 bases. The germline gives CDR1 SGHRS, CDR2 YFSETQ. The CDR3 is 17 amino acids. The J segment lost 2 bases and the V segment lost 5 bases, leaving 9 bases of the junction unmatched.

With regard to this clonotype: This may stem from a read error, because a much larger clone lies one nucleotide away. The gene calls are TRBV7-6 and TRBJ1-1; D unclear. CDR3 length equals 12 residues. Germline V gene lookup returns CDR1 SGHVS and CDR2 FNYEAQ. The CDR3 loop is CASSPLETEAIF. DNA for the CDR3: TGTGCCAGCAGCCCTTTGGAGACTGAAGCTATCTTT.

On this clonotype: This may be a read error: a much more frequent sequence differs by one nucleotide. The chain is built from TRBV7-9 and TRBJ2-2; maybe TRBD2 (5 bases). The germline V gene has CDR1 SEHNR and CDR2 FQNEAQ (reference sequence). The CDR3 extends over 17 amino acids. CDR3 nucleotides: TGTGCCAGCGGCTTCCCCTGGAGCCACGGAGGTCCCGGGGAGCTGTTTTTT. Residues: CASGFPWSHGGPGELFF.

In its sample, this clonotype was seen a few times. The chain combines TRBV19 with TRBJ1-1; D is undetermined. CDR3 length equals 14 residues. Trimming stripped 1 base from V and 1 base from J, with 7 bases between. CDR1 LNHDA and CDR2 SQIVND come from the germline V gene (reference sequence). The CDR3 spells CASSIAYANTEAFF. The CDR3 DNA is TGTGCCAGTAGTATAGCCTACGCGAACACTGAAGCTTTCTTT.

This chain links TRBV12-3 or TRBV12-4 with TRBJ2-2; D possibly corresponds to TRBD2 (6 bases). This CDR3 has 15 residues. V gave up 6 bases and J gave up 6 bases, with 17 bases separating them. The CDR3 spells CASSPWQGGPGELFF. The DNA for the CDR3 is TGTGCCAGCAGCCCTTGGCAGGGAGGTCCCGGGGAGCTGTTTTTT.

The rearrangement joins TRBV14 to TRBJ2-7, with D unclear. V was clipped by 4 bases and J by 6 bases, with 10 bases between them. Germline lookup yields CDR1 SGHDN and CDR2 FVKESK. CDR3 length: 12 amino acids. The CDR3 protein is CASSPLKCEQYF. CDR3 bases: TGTGCCAGCAGCCCATTGAAGTGCGAGCAGTACTTC.

This clonotype has more than one count but fewer than ten. This chain uses TRBV6-2 or TRBV6-3 with TRBJ1-1; no firm D call. The CDR3 has 13 amino acids. Germline CDR1 reads MNHEY; CDR2 reads SVGEGT. V lost 0 bases and J lost 7, with 9 bases in between. The CDR3, as DNA: TGTGCCAGCAGTTACTCCTCGTCAGATGAAGCTTTCTTT. Its protein product is CASSYSSSDEAFF.

The sample holds many counts of this clonotype. The V and J genes are TRBV5-1 and TRBJ2-3; 10 nucleotides line up with TRBD1. After removal of 4 bases from V and 5 bases from J, the junction contained 10 bases not matched to a gene. This CDR3 spans 16 amino acids. Germline values: CDR1 SGHRS, CDR2 YFSETQ. CDR3 region: CASSLGTGVGVDTQYF. The CDR3 DNA reads as TGCGCCAGCAGCCTCGGGACAGGGGTTGGAGTAGATACGCAGTATTTT.

The chain carries TRBV19 and TRBJ2-1; TRBD2 is a possible D gene (6 bases). Looked up from germline, CDR1 is LNHDA and CDR2 is SQIVND (reference sequence). Trimming took off 5 bases at V and 2 bases at J, with 10 bases between the two ends. The CDR3 is 14 amino acids. CDR3 sequence reads: CASSVVAAYNEQFF. The CDR3 DNA sequence: TGTGCCAGTAGTGTTGTAGCGGCCTACAATGAGCAGTTCTTC.

The chain links TRBV12-3 or TRBV12-4 to TRBJ2-2; TRBD2 matches 8 bases. V dropped 6 bases and J dropped 5; count of bases not matched to a gene: 8. The CDR3 runs 15 residues. Here the CDR3 reads CASSLTSGITGELFF. The CDR3 DNA reads TGTGCCAGCAGCCTTACTAGCGGAATAACCGGGGAGCTGTTTTTT.

The chain uses TRBV28 and TRBJ2-2; D gene uncertain. CDR3 length: 12 residues. Germline V CDR1 and CDR2: MDHEN, SYDVKM. The V and J ends lost 6 bases and 5 bases respectively, with 7 bases between them. CDR3 loop: CASSLKTGELFF. The CDR3 DNA reads as TGTGCCAGCAGCCTCAAGACCGGGGAGCTGTTTTTT.

V is TRBV4-3 and J is TRBJ2-1; TRBD1 is a possible D gene (6 bases). Germline CDR1 is LGHNA and CDR2 is YSLEER. The V end was cut by 3 bases, the J end by 15 bases, with 12 bases between. The CDR3 runs to 11 residues. Written as DNA, the CDR3 is TGCGCCAGCAGCCAGCGACAGGAGTGGTTCTTC. The encoded protein is CASSQRQEWFF.

This clonotype was observed many times. The chain employs TRBV5-5 and TRBJ2-7; D ambiguous. Trimming cost V 4 bases and J 4 bases, with 15 bases left between them. This CDR3 is 14 amino acids long. CDR1 SGHKS and CDR2 YYEKEE come from the germline V gene (reference sequence). The chain's CDR3 is CASSPEGPEYEQYF. The CDR3, as DNA: TGTGCCAGCAGCCCCGAAGGACCGGAATACGAGCAGTACTTC.

Ten or more counts support this clonotype. The gene calls are TRBV29-1 and TRBJ1-1; D uncertain. There are 12 residues in the CDR3. Per germline, CDR1 SQVTM and CDR2 ANQGSEA. V lost 3 bases, J lost 6 bases, and 11 bases lay in between. This CDR3 reads CSVEEQWAEAFF. CDR3 in DNA: TGCAGCGTTGAGGAGCAGTGGGCTGAAGCTTTCTTT.

This clonotype was recorded many times. This rearrangement joins TRBV12-3 or TRBV12-4 to TRBJ1-1; D is ambiguous. This CDR3 is 16 amino acids long. The V and J ends lost 5 bases and 2 bases respectively, with 18 bases between them. The CDR3 DNA reads TGTGCCAGCAGTCCCCGGCCGGTAATTGTTAACACTGAAGCTTTCTTT. Protein sequence: CASSPRPVIVNTEAFF.